Below, 26 T cell receptor beta chains from the same sample are listed, as sequenced in a study of blood T cell repertoires in COVID-19. Generated by immunoSEQ multiplex PCR, the TCRdb table keeps only in-frame clones and is missing some. The table lists 150,000 to 200,000 clones, under 85% of them singletons. Sequencing was performed on peripheral blood. Receptors were obtained from a man aged 60 to 69 with active or convalescent COVID-19.

At least ten counts were recorded for this clone. The chain employs TRBV6-6 and TRBJ2-7; weak D call: TRBD2 (6 bases). CDR1 MNHNY and CDR2 SVGAGI come from the germline V gene (reference sequence). Trimming stripped 6 bases from V and 5 bases from J, with 17 bases between. The CDR3 consists of 14 residues. The CDR3 is CASSLRWGENEQYF. The CDR3 nucleotides read TGTGCCAGCAGCCTCCGCTGGGGGGAGAACGAGCAGTACTTC.

J is TRBJ2-7 and V is TRBV2; 11 bases map to TRBD1. CDR3 length equals 15 residues. The junction had 10 bases not matched to a gene; V was cut back by 6 bases and J by 6 bases. Germline loops: CDR1 SNHLY, CDR2 FYNNEI. DNA for the CDR3: TGTGCCAGCAGGCCCGGGACAGGGGGGCTTGGCGAGCAGTACTTC. It translates to CASRPGTGGLGEQYF. Full variable domain (remainder filled in from reference TRBV2 and TRBJ2-7): EPEVTQTPSHQVTQMGQEVILRCVPISNHLYFYWYRQILGQKVEFLVSFYNNEISEKSEIFDDQFSVERPDGSNFTLKIRSTKLEDSAMYFCASRPGTGGLGEQYFGPGTRLTVT.

The chain joins TRBV19 to TRBJ2-3; the D is unclear. With 6 bases removed from V and 2 bases from J, the gap between germline ends came to 9 bases. The CDR3 runs 13 residues. Germline V lookup: CDR1 LNHDA, CDR2 SQIVND (reference sequence). CDR3 coding DNA: TGTGCCAGTAGCGCGATCCCCACAGATACGCAGTATTTT. This encodes CASSAIPTDTQYF.

V and J are TRBV10-3 and TRBJ2-3; D unclear. Trimming took 1 base from V and 0 from J, leaving 5 bases between them. CDR3 length: 14 amino acids. Germline assignment: CDR1 ENHRY and CDR2 SYGVKD. CDR3 nucleotides: TGTGCCATCAGTGAGTACGGTAGCACAGATACGCAGTATTTT. Its translation: CAISEYGSTDTQYF.

The chain's CDR3 is CASSVTTEPINEQFF. The CDR3, as DNA: TGTGCCAGCAGCGTAACCACAGAACCGATCAATGAGCAGTTCTTC. The chain joins TRBV9 to TRBJ2-1; no clear D gene. From germline, CDR1 is SGDLS and CDR2 YYNGEE. CDR3 length: 15 amino acids. The ends were cut back, 1 base at V and 6 bases at J, with 14 bases in the middle.

The rearrangement links TRBV11-3 to TRBJ2-1; 12 positions match TRBD1. The CDR3 contains 17 residues. V lost 5 bases to trimming and J lost 8 bases; unmatched junction nucleotides: 13. CDR1 is SGHNT, CDR2 YENEEA, per germline. This CDR3 is CASSQGQGASSSHEQFF. CDR3 nucleotide sequence: TGTGCCAGCAGCCAGGGACAGGGGGCTAGCTCTTCTCATGAGCAGTTCTTC.

This chain joins TRBV19 and TRBJ2-5; 9 nucleotides match TRBD2. Per germline, CDR1 LNHDA and CDR2 SQIVND (reference sequence). The CDR3 loop spans 14 amino acids. The V gene end was trimmed by 4 bases and the J gene end by 5 bases; junction bases not matched to a gene: 5. In DNA form, the CDR3 reads TGTGCCAGTAGTAGCGGGAGGGGATGGGAGACCCAGTACTTC. Encoded protein: CASSSGRGWETQYF.

This clone came up once. The rearrangement links TRBV12-3 or TRBV12-4 to TRBJ2-5; TRBD1 might be the D (5 bases). Between the trimmed V and J ends, which lost 6 bases and 5 bases, there was a span of 13 bases. The CDR3 spans 13 residues. The CDR3, as DNA: TGTGCCAGCAGAGAAACAGGAGCGGAGACCCAGTACTTC. Residues: CASRETGAETQYF.

Points on this clone: Other DNA sequences in this specimen translate into the identical CDR3. J is TRBJ2-7 and V is TRBV18, with 8 bases identical to TRBD1. The CDR3 has 14 residues. In germline, CDR1 is KGHSH, CDR2 LQKENI. V dropped 3 bases and J dropped 4; count of bases not matched to a gene: 5. CDR3 amino acids: CASSPGTGAYEQYF. The CDR3 coding sequence is TGTGCCAGCTCACCCGGGACAGGAGCTTACGAGCAGTACTTC.

CDR3 residues: CATRTSSGSTDTQYF. DNA of the CDR3: TGTGCCACCCGAACTTCTAGCGGGAGCACAGATACGCAGTATTTT. This rearrangement joins TRBV5-6 to TRBJ2-3; the match to TRBD2 covers 8 bases. J lost 0 bases, V lost 9 bases, and 9 bases had no gene match. The V gene's germline CDR1 is SGHDT and CDR2 YYEEEE. The CDR3 runs 15 residues. Drawing the rest from reference TRBV5-6 and TRBJ2-3, the complete variable domain is DAGVTQSPTHLIKTRGQQVTLRCSPKSGHDTVSWYQQALGQGPQFIFQYYEEEERQRGNFPDRFSGHQFPNYSSELNVNALLLGDSALYLCATRTSSGSTDTQYFGPGTRLTVL.

The chain has TRBV4-2 and TRBJ1-5; no clear D gene. V was shortened by 4 bases and J by 7 bases, with 11 bases between the two germline ends. Looked up from germline, CDR1 is LGHNA and CDR2 is YNFKEQ. CDR3 length equals 13 residues. The CDR3 bases are TGTGCCAGCAGCCCAGCTAGCGGGCAGCCCCAGCATTTT. Translated: CASSPASGQPQHF.

The chain links TRBV27 to TRBJ1-2; 9 nucleotides match TRBD1. The germline V gene encodes CDR1 MNHEY and CDR2 SMNVEV (reference sequence). V lost 6 bases, J lost 8 bases, and 7 bases stayed unmatched. The length of the CDR3 is 13 residues. The CDR3: CASRPRDREGYTF. The CDR3 DNA is TGTGCCAGCAGACCAAGGGACAGGGAAGGCTACACCTTC.

V and J are TRBV15 and TRBJ2-3, with 9 bases matching TRBD2. With V trimmed by 5 bases and J by 6 bases, 15 bases remained unmatched. Germline assignment: CDR1 LNHNV and CDR2 YYDKDF (reference sequence). The CDR3 contains 17 residues. The CDR3 DNA reads TGTGCCACCAGCTACAACCTACTAGCGGGCGTAGCCGATACGCAGTATTTT. Protein: CATSYNLLAGVADTQYF.

The chain joins TRBV14 to TRBJ2-7, with 9 positions matching TRBD2. With 8 bases clipped from V and 4 bases from J, the junction kept 9 bases outside the gene matches. The CDR3 has 14 residues. Germline-derived CDR1 and CDR2 are SGHDN and FVKESK. This CDR3 is CASCCGRAEYEQYF. The CDR3, as DNA: TGTGCCAGCTGTTGCGGGAGGGCCGAGTACGAGCAGTACTTC. Full variable domain (remainder filled in from reference TRBV14 and TRBJ2-7): EAGVTQFPSHSVIEKGQTVTLRCDPISGHDNLYWYRRVMGKEIKFLLHFVKESKQDESGMPNNRFLAERTGGTYSTLKVQPAELEDSGVYFCASCCGRAEYEQYFGPGTRLTVT.

The CDR3 DNA reads TGTGCCAGCTCTCGGGGGGGAAACACCATATATTTT. Amino acids: CASSRGGNTIYF. The gene calls are TRBV25-1 and TRBJ1-3; D is perhaps TRBD1 (5 bases). Germline loops: CDR1 MGHDK, CDR2 SYGVNS. The CDR3 contains 12 residues. With 8 bases removed from V and 4 bases from J, the gap between germline ends came to 9 bases.

This clone has ten or more counts. The CDR3 region is CAWSYGREGTEAFF. In DNA, the CDR3 is TGTGCCTGGAGTTACGGCCGGGAAGGCACTGAAGCTTTCTTT. The chain joins TRBV30 to TRBJ1-1; D not certain. Germline CDR1 GTSNPN, CDR2 SVGIG (reference sequence). The CDR3 length is 14 residues. V gave up 2 bases and J gave up 4 bases, with 14 bases separating them.

The chain uses TRBV7-9 and TRBJ2-2; no clear D. Germline values: CDR1 SEHNR, CDR2 FQNEAQ (reference sequence). The V gene lost 2 bases and the J gene lost 5 bases, with 6 bases spanning the gap. This CDR3 region has 13 residues. The CDR3 DNA reads as TGTGCCAGCAGCTTACTCAGGACCGGGGAGCTGTTTTTT. Encoded protein: CASSLLRTGELFF.

The chain joins TRBV18 to TRBJ1-1; weak D call: TRBD1 (5 bases). This CDR3 has 12 residues. The V gene's germline CDR1 is KGHSH and CDR2 LQKENI. V dropped 4 bases and J dropped 4 bases, with 7 bases sitting between them. CDR3 in DNA: TGTGCCAGCTCACGGGGCGTCACTGAAGCTTTCTTT. Encoded protein: CASSRGVTEAFF.

Only a few counts were recorded for this clone. The chain combines TRBV19 with TRBJ1-5; weak D call: TRBD1 (6 bases). Deletions cut 3 bases from V and 5 bases from J, with 11 bases between. Germline CDR1 reads LNHDA; CDR2 reads SQIVND (reference sequence). The CDR3 loop spans 14 amino acids. In DNA form, the CDR3 reads TGTGCCAGTAGTATCGTGGCAGGGGATCAGCCCCAGCATTTT. This translates into CASSIVAGDQPQHF.

The chain is built from TRBV10-3 and TRBJ2-7; D possibly corresponds to TRBD1 (6 bases). The CDR3 runs to 14 residues. The V end lost 6 bases, the J end lost 0 bases, and 12 bases lay between the germline ends. Germline V gene lookup returns CDR1 ENHRY and CDR2 SYGVKD. The CDR3 nucleotides are TGTGCCATCAGGCCGGGACAATCCTCCTACGAGCAGTACTTC. Translating it yields CAIRPGQSSYEQYF.

The chain combines TRBV3-1 (or the pseudogene TRBV3-2) with TRBJ2-7, with TRBD2 matching 11 bases. The CDR3 consists of 15 residues. The V segment lost 2 bases and the J segment 4 bases; nucleotides outside the gene matches: 4. CDR1 is LGHDT, CDR2 YNNKEL, per germline (reference sequence). CDR3 loop: CASSQLLAGGYEQYF. CDR3 coding DNA: TGTGCCAGCAGCCAACTTCTAGCGGGGGGATACGAGCAGTACTTC.

The chain joins TRBV6-2 or TRBV6-3 to TRBJ2-5; a weak D match, TRBD2 (6 bases). Germline-derived CDR1 and CDR2 are MNHEY and SVGEGT. The CDR3 has 16 residues. Trimming left V 7 bases short and J 5 bases short, with 23 bases between. CDR3 sequence (DNA): TGTGCCAGCACCCCTTTGAGGTCCCGGGGGTTGGAGACCCAGTACTTC. Translation: CASTPLRSRGLETQYF.

This chain uses TRBV18 with TRBJ1-1, with D perhaps matching TRBD1 (6 bases). The CDR3 consists of 15 residues. Looked up from germline, CDR1 is KGHSH and CDR2 is LQKENI. Deletions cut 5 bases from V and 3 bases from J, with 16 bases between. CDR3 in DNA: TGTGCCAGCTCAGACTCCGCAGGGGTCTACACTGAAGCTTTCTTT. Protein sequence: CASSDSAGVYTEAFF.

The chain carries TRBV28 and TRBJ2-4, with 10 bases lining up with TRBD2. The CDR3 sequence is 15 residues long. From germline, CDR1 is MDHEN and CDR2 SYDVKM. J gave up 6 bases and V 5 bases, and 7 bases lay outside the gene matches. CDR3 sequence (DNA): TGTGCCAGCAGTCAAGCGGGAGGGTTTTTAAACATTCAGTACTTC. It specifies CASSQAGGFLNIQYF. Based on the CDR3 plus reference TRBV28 and TRBJ2-4, the full variable domain is DVKVTQSSRYLVKRTGEKVFLECVQDMDHENMFWYRQDPGLGLRLIYFSYDVKMKEKGDIPEGYSVSREKKERFSLILESASTNQTSMYLCASSQAGGFLNIQYFGAGTRLSVL.

The chain is built from TRBV11-2 and TRBJ2-1, with 7 bases aligning to TRBD2. Germline loops: CDR1 SGHAT, CDR2 FQNNGV. The CDR3 runs to 15 residues. After removal of 4 bases from V and 7 bases from J, the junction contained 10 bases not matched to a gene. In nucleotides, the CDR3 is TGTGCCAGCAGCTCCGCTAGCGGTATGGGGAATGAGCAGTTCTTC. It is translated as CASSSASGMGNEQFF.

The J gene is TRBJ1-2, the V gene TRBV6-2 or TRBV6-3; weak D call: TRBD1 (5 bases). CDR1 is MNHEY, CDR2 SVGEGT, per germline. The CDR3 covers 16 residues. Trimming left V 6 bases short and J 0 bases short, with 17 bases between. This CDR3 is CASSPLGGEANYGYTF. The CDR3 DNA is TGTGCCAGCAGCCCCCTTGGAGGGGAAGCTAACTATGGCTACACCTTC.